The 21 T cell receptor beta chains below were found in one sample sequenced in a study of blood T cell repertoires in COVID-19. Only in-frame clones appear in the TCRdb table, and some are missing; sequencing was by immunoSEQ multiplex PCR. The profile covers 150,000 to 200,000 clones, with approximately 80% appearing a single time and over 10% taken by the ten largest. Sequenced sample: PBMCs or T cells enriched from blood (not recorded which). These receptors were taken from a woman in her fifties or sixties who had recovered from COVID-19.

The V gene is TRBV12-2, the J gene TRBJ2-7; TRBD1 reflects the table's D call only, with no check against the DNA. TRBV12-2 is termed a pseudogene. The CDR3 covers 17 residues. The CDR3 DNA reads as TGTGCAAGTCGCTTAGTGTTGTGGTGGGACAGAGCCTACGAGCAGTACTTC. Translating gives CASRLVLWWDRAYEQYF.

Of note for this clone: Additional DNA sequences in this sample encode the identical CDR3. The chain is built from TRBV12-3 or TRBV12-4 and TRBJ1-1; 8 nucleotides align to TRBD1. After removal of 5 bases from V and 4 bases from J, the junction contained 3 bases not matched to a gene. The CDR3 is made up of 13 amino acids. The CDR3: CASSRTGSTEAFF. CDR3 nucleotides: TGTGCCAGCAGTCGGACAGGGAGCACTGAAGCTTTCTTT.

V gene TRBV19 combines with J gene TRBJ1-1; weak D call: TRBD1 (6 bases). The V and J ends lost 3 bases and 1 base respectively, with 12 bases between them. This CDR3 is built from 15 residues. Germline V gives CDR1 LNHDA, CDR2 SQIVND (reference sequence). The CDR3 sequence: CASSIQGRGNTEAFF. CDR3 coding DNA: TGTGCCAGTAGTATCCAGGGCAGGGGGAACACTGAAGCTTTCTTT.

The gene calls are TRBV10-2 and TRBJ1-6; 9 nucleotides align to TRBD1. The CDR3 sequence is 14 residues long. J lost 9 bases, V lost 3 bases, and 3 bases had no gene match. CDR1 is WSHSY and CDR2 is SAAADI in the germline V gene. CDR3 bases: TGCGCCAGCAGTGAAGGGACAGGGAGTTCACCCCTCCACTTT. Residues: CASSEGTGSSPLHF.

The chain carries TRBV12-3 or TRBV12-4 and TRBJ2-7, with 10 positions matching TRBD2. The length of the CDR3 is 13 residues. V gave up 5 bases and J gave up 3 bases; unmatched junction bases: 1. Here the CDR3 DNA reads TGTGCCAGCAGTCCTAGCGGGAGCTACGAGCAGTACTTC. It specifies CASSPSGSYEQYF.

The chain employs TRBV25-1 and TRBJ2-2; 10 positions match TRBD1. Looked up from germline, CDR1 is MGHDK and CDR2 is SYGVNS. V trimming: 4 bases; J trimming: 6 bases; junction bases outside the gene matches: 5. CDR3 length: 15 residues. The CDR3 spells CASSADRGLPGELFF. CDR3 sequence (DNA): TGTGCCAGCAGTGCCGACAGGGGGCTTCCCGGGGAGCTGTTTTTT.

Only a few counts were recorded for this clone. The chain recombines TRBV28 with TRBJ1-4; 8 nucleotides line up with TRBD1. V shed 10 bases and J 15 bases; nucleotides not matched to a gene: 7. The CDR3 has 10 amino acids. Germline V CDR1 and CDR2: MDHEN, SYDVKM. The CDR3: CATRDRLLFF. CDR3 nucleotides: TGTGCCACCAGGGACAGGTTGTTGTTTTTT.

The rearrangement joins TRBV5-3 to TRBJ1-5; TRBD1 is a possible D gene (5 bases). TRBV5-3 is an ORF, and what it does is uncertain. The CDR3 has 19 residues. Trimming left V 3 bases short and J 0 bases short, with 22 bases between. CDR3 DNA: TGTGCCAGAAGCTCAAAAGGGTCCCACCGGGGGTCTAGCAATCAGCCCCAGCATTTT. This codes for CARSSKGSHRGSSNQPQHF.

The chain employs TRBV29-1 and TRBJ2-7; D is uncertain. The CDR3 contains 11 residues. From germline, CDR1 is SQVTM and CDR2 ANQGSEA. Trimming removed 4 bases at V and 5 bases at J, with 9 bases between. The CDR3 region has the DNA TGCAGCGTTGCAGCAGCGAACGAGCAGTACTTC. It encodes CSVAAANEQYF.

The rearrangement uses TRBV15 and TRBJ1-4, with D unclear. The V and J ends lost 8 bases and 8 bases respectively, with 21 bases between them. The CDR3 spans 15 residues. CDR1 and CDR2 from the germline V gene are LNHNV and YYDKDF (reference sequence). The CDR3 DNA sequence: TGTGCCACCCTAGGAAACGTGGATGGCGGGGAAAAACTGTTTTTT. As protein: CATLGNVDGGEKLFF.

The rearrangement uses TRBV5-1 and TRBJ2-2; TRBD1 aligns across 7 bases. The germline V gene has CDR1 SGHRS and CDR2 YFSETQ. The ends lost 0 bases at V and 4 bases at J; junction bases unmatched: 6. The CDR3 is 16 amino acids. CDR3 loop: CASSLDPGQITGELFF. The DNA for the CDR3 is TGCGCCAGCAGCTTGGATCCGGGACAGATCACCGGGGAGCTGTTTTTT.

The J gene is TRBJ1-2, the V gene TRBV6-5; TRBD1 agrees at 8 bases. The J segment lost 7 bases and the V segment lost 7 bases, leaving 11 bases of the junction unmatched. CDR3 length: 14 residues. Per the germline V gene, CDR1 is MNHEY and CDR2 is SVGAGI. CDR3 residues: CASNTGGRGGGYTF. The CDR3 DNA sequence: TGTGCCAGCAATACAGGGGGACGGGGTGGTGGCTACACCTTC.

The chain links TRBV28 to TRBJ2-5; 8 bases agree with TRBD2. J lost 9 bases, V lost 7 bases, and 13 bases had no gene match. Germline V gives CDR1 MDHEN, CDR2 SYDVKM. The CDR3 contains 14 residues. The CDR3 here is CASTTSGGGVAQYF. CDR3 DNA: TGTGCCAGCACCACTAGCGGTGGAGGGGTGGCCCAGTACTTC.

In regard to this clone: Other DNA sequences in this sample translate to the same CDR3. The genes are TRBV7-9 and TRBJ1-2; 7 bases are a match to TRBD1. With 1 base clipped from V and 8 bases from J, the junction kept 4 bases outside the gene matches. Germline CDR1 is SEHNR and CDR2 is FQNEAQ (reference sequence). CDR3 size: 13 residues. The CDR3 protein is CASSLGQGEGYTF. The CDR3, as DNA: TGTGCCAGCAGCTTAGGACAGGGTGAGGGCTACACCTTC. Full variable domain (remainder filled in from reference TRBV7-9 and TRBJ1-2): DTGVSQNPRHKITKRGQNVTFRCDPISEHNRLYWYRQTLGQGPEFLTYFQNEAQLEKSRLLSDRFSAERPKGSFSTLEIQRTEQGDSAMYLCASSLGQGEGYTFGSGTRLTVV.

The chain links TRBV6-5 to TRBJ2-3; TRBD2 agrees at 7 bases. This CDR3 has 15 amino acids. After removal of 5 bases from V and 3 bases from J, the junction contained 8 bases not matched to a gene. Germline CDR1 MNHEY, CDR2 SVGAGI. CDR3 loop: CASSPLLGGTDTQYF. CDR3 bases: TGTGCCAGCAGTCCCCTGCTCGGGGGGACAGATACGCAGTATTTT.

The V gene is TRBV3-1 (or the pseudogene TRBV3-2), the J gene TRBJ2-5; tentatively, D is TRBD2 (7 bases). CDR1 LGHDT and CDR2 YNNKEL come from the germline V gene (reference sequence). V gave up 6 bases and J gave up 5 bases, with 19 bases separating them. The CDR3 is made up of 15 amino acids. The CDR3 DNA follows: TGTGCCAGCAGTCTGAACCTGGGGGGGGCGGAGACCCAGTACTTC. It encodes CASSLNLGGAETQYF.

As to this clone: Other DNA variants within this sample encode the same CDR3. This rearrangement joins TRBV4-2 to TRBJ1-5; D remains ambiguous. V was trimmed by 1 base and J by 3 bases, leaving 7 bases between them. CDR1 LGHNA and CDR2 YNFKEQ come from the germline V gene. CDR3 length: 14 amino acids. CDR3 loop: CASSQGRVNQPQHF. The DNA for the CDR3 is TGTGCCAGCAGCCAAGGACGGGTCAATCAGCCCCAGCATTTT.

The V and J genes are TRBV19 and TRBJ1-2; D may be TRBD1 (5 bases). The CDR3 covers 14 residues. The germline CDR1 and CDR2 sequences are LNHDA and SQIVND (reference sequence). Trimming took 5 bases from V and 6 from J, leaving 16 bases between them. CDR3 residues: CASSSNRGSHGYTF. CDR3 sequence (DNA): TGTGCCAGTAGTTCGAATAGGGGAAGCCATGGCTACACCTTC.

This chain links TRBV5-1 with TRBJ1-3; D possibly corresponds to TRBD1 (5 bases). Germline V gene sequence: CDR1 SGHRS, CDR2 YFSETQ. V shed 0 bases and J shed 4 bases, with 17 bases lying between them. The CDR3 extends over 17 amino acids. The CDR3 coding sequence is TGCGCCAGCAGCTTGGGTGCTTCCAGGGTGTCCGGAAACACCATATATTTT. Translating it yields CASSLGASRVSGNTIYF. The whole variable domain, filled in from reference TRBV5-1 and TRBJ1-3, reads KAGVTQTPRYLIKTRGQQVTLSCSPISGHRSVSWYQQTPGQGLQFLFEYFSETQRNKGNFPGRFSGRQFSNSRSEMNVSTLELGDSALYLCASSLGASRVSGNTIYFGEGSWLTVV.

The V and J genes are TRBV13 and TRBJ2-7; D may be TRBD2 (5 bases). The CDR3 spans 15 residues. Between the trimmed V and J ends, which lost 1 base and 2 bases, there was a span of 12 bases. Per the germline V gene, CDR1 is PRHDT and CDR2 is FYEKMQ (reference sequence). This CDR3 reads CASSLAGSLTYEQYF. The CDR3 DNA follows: TGTGCCAGCAGCTTAGCTGGGAGTCTCACCTACGAGCAGTACTTC.

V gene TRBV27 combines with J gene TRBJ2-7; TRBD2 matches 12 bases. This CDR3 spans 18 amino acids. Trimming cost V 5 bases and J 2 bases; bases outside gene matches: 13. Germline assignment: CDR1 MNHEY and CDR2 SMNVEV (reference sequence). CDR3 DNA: TGTGCCAGCAGTCCCAAATCGGTGGCTAGCGGGGGGGCCTACGAGCAGTACTTC. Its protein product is CASSPKSVASGGAYEQYF.